This paragraph reports one TCR beta chain. No antigen is known for it. The data stem from a study of T cell clonotyping in hematopoietic cell transplantation. Clones were sequenced by immunoSEQ multiplex PCR, and TCRdb holds only the in-frame ones, with some missing. In the table there are about 80,000 clones, around 96% of which are singletons. Study-wide points: Graft donor and pretransplant recipient Inverse Simpson Index values predicted broader posttransplant TCR diversity. Recipient TCR diversity dropped after transplant; expanded clonotypes rose from day 30 to 180. Few recipient clonotypes overlapped donors; over 95% were de novo at given depth.

The CDR3 is 14 amino acids. V was trimmed by 0 bases and J by 8 bases, leaving 13 bases between them. Germline CDR1 SGHNT, CDR2 YYREEE (reference sequence). Indicated time point: recipient sample about 28 days before transplant, after cytoreduction. Blood collection times were about day -28 and days 30, 100, 180 posttransplant. Sequencing was performed on peripheral blood mononuclear cells, taken before stem cell transplant. This TCR was recovered from a woman in her 50s with acute myeloid leukemia. Some clones in this sample may be carry-over from other donors' samples. V gene TRBV5-4 combines with J gene TRBJ2-3, with D unclear. CDR3 sequence: CASSLDGGHGTQYF. CDR3 in DNA: TGTGCCAGCAGCTTGGATGGCGGTCACGGTACGCAGTATTTT.